This T cell receptor beta chain was recovered during a study of early T cells in non-severe SARS-CoV-2 infection. Study background: Sequenced bulk RNA came from whole blood that was unsorted, and chains were unpaired.

Study-wide results and caveats: Using VDJdb, the matching emphasized anti-spike CD8 responses while missing private and CD4 specificities.

The CDR3 spans 14 residues. The germline CDR1 and CDR2 sequences are SGHVS and FQNEAQ. V was trimmed by 5 bases and J by 6 bases, leaving 14 bases between them. Unique molecular identifiers (one per individual cDNA molecule) were attached. Each CDR3 protein is one row after TCRdb ran MiXCR on the 5' RACE reads. Seen here are 75,000 or so distinct CDR3 sequences, about 10% observed once, and the top ten hold less than 7%. This clonotype came up many times. The antigen remains unidentified. The sample consisted of whole blood. V gene TRBV7-8 combines with J gene TRBJ1-5, with D possibly matching TRBD1 (6 bases). The clonotype originates from an adult who was a healthcare worker with PCR-confirmed SARS-CoV-2 infection or an uninfected control (not recorded which). CDR3 residues: CASSPAGGGQPQHF. The CDR3 nucleotides read TGTGCCAGCAGCCCCGCGGGAGGGGGTCAGCCCCAGCATTTT.